What follows is one T cell receptor beta chain and its context. This record belongs to a study of CD8 T cells in Susac syndrome. Background on the study: The Susac syndrome patients were therapy-naive, on corticosteroids, or on intravenous immunoglobulin alone at blood draw.

TEMRA cells underwent FACS enrichment and CD8+ and CD4+ T cells underwent negative isolation. Random-hexamer reverse transcription was applied to roughly 0.45 to 1 ug RNA. Multiplex PCR with immunoSEQ amplified the TCR beta CDR3 across 54 Vbeta and 13 Jbeta. TCRdb re-analysed the immunoSEQ multiplex PCR reads in MiXCR, keeping a single row per CDR3 protein. The sample lists 150,000 to 200,000 distinct CDR3 sequences; roughly nine tenths were seen once. The length of the CDR3 is 14 residues. V was pared by 5 bases and J by 1 base, with 8 bases between. The germline V gene has CDR1 MNHEY and CDR2 SVGAGI.

The rearrangement uses TRBV6-5 and TRBJ2-2, with D perhaps TRBD1 or TRBD2 (6 bases each). The TCR was taken from a human donor with Susac syndrome. The material sequenced was CD4+ T cells from PBMCs. CDR3 protein: CASSAGQNTGELFF. CDR3 DNA sequence: TGTGCCAGCAGTGCGGGACAGAACACCGGGGAGCTGTTTTTT.